This T cell receptor (beta chain) was obtained from a study of shared clonotypes between healthy human individuals. Concerning this clone itself: Antigen specificity is unknown.

Clones were sequenced by immunoSEQ multiplex PCR, and TCRdb holds only the in-frame ones, with some missing. The sample consists of hundreds of thousands of clones, 55% to 75% of them appearing once. Findings of the study overall: The study found roughly 5% of naive CD4 clonotypes shared across several donors.

CDR1 and CDR2 from the germline V gene are MDHEN and SYDVKM. This CDR3 is built from 14 residues. V lost 5 bases to trimming and J lost 3 bases; unmatched junction nucleotides: 4. Material: memory CD4+ T cells sorted from blood. Subset given: CD45RA-negative fraction. The TCR was taken from a woman aged 25 to 45 in good health. The V call is TRBV28, the J call TRBJ1-2; TRBD1 matches 9 bases. The CDR3 bases are TGTGCCAGCAGTGCCCGGACAGGGGACTATGGCTACACCTTC. It yields the protein CASSARTGDYGYTF.